This T cell receptor beta chain was profiled in a study of T cell repertoires in aging, cancer and after chemotherapy. For the study at large: Donor ages fell into six groups from 30 or younger up to 70 or older. Pre- and post-chemotherapy samples were paired from chronic lymphocytic leukemia patients treated with fludarabine- or bendamustine-based regimens. Study findings and constraints: The repertoire data cannot show anything about immunological memory following chemotherapy. Compared with age-matched healthy donors, untreated hematological or solid cancer patients showed higher blood TCR clonality.

Relative to its sample, this clonotype is medium-sized. The antigen is unknown. Peripheral blood genomic DNA, not sorted cells or RNA, was the template. Trimming stripped 3 bases from V and 3 bases from J, with 6 bases between. The germline V gene has CDR1 LNHNV and CDR2 YYDKDF (reference sequence). The CDR3 runs to 12 residues. Multiplex touch-down PCR with TRB-A/B primers amplified rearranged V-D-J TRB sequences. MiXCR was run by TCRdb on the multiplex PCR reads, yielding one entry per CDR3 protein. The table includes under 8,500 distinct CDR3 sequences, approximately 30% detected once. The gene calls are TRBV15 and TRBJ2-7; weak D call: TRBD1 (6 bases). This receptor was identified in a human donor with a blood cancer. Sequenced sample: blood. The CDR3 sequence is CATSRDSYEQYF. DNA for the CDR3: TGTGCCACCAGCAGGGACAGCTACGAGCAGTACTTC.